These 13 T cell receptor beta chains share one sample of origin, sequenced in a study of T cell repertoires in ileal Crohn's disease. Only in-frame clones appear in the TCRdb table, and some are missing; sequencing was by immunoSEQ multiplex PCR. This table has tens of thousands of clones, roughly 81% appearing once. The sequenced sample was ileal tissue. The receptor set was obtained from an adult with Crohn's disease.

This sequence joins TRBV7-9 and TRBJ2-7; a weak D match, TRBD1 (6 bases). The CDR3 loop spans 13 amino acids. V shed 5 bases and J shed 6 bases, with 14 bases lying between them. The germline CDR1 and CDR2 sequences are SEHNR and FQNEAQ (reference sequence). The CDR3 loop reads CASSHEGDPEQYF. CDR3 DNA sequence: TGTGCCAGCAGCCACGAGGGGGACCCCGAGCAGTACTTC.

The J gene is TRBJ1-4, the V gene TRBV4-2; no clear D. Trimming took 1 base from V and 0 from J, leaving 3 bases between them. Germline V CDR1 and CDR2: LGHNA, YNFKEQ. The CDR3 length is 14 residues. For the CDR3, the DNA is TGTGCCAGCAGCCAAGGAGCAACTAATGAAAAACTGTTTTTT. Translated, it gives CASSQGATNEKLFF.

This clone showed up just once. The chain links TRBV27 to TRBJ2-2; D not certain. Germline CDR1 is MNHEY and CDR2 is SMNVEV (reference sequence). The CDR3 is 15 residues long. Trimming left V 3 bases short and J 4 bases short, with 12 bases between. The CDR3 DNA is TGTGCCAGCAGTTTGATGCGGCAGCTCACCGGGGAGCTGTTTTTT. Translated, it gives CASSLMRQLTGELFF.

V is TRBV7-2 and J is TRBJ2-7; perhaps TRBD1 as D (5 bases). Germline values: CDR1 SGHTA, CDR2 FQGNSA. This CDR3 has 15 amino acids. V was cut by 5 bases and J by 5 bases, with 19 bases left in between. The chain's CDR3 is CASSLGTQGGHEQYF. In nucleotides, the CDR3 is TGTGCCAGCAGCCTCGGCACGCAGGGTGGTCACGAGCAGTACTTC.

The chain combines TRBV11-2 with TRBJ2-7; D might be TRBD2 (5 bases). CDR3 size: 14 residues. The germline V and J ends were trimmed by 5 bases and 6 bases, with 17 bases remaining between them. Germline V CDR1 and CDR2: SGHAT, FQNNGV. CDR3 DNA: TGTGCCAGCAGCCCGAACCCGACTAAGAGCGAGCAGTACTTC. This codes for CASSPNPTKSEQYF.

CDR3 in DNA: TGTGCCAGCAGCTTAGATTCGGGGATCAATAGCAATCAGCCCCAGCATTTT. Protein sequence: CASSLDSGINSNQPQHF. This chain connects TRBV7-8 to TRBJ1-5; D is unresolved. Germline V gene data show CDR1 as SGHVS and CDR2 as FQNEAQ. Trimming stripped 1 base from V and 0 bases from J, with 13 bases between. There are 17 residues in the CDR3. The variable domain in full, with the rest retrieved from reference TRBV7-8 and TRBJ1-5, is GAGVSQSPRYKVAKRGQDVALRCDPISGHVSLFWYQQALGQGPEFLTYFQNEAQLDKSGLPSDRFFAERPEGSVSTLKIQRTQQEDSAVYLCASSLDSGINSNQPQHFGDGTRLSIL.

The chain uses TRBV7-2 and TRBJ1-2, with D tentatively TRBD1 (5 bases). The V gene lost 4 bases and the J gene lost 0 bases, with 12 bases spanning the gap. The germline V gene has CDR1 SGHTA and CDR2 FQGNSA. This CDR3 has 15 amino acids. The CDR3 DNA reads as TGTGCCAGCAGCTACCCCCCGACAGCTAACTATGGCTACACCTTC. It codes for CASSYPPTANYGYTF. The full variable domain, completed using reference TRBV7-2 and TRBJ1-2, is GAGVSQSPSNKVTEKGKDVELRCDPISGHTALYWYRQSLGQGLEFLIYFQGNSAPDKSGLPSDRFSAERTGGSVSTLTIQRTQQEDSAVYLCASSYPPTANYGYTFGSGTRLTVV.

This clone came up a few times. The CDR3 DNA reads TGCAGTGCCCAGGATCGCTACGAGCAGTACTTC. Amino acid sequence: CSAQDRYEQYF. This sequence joins TRBV20-1 and TRBJ2-7; D call uncertain. Germline V CDR1 and CDR2: DFQATT, SNEGSKA (reference sequence). The length of the CDR3 is 11 residues. V was trimmed by 6 bases and J by 3 bases, leaving 9 bases between them.

CDR3 DNA sequence: TGTGCCAGCAGTGGAGGACACGCCGCCGTTGATAATTCACCCCTCCACTTT. This encodes CASSGGHAAVDNSPLHF. The rearrangement joins TRBV6-1 to TRBJ1-6; TRBD1 might be the D (5 bases). From germline, CDR1 is MNHNS and CDR2 SASEGT. The CDR3 is 17 amino acids. V was pared by 4 bases and J by 5 bases, with 18 bases between.

The genes are TRBV9 and TRBJ1-3; D call uncertain. Germline-derived CDR1 and CDR2 are SGDLS and YYNGEE. The CDR3 spans 17 residues. V lost 0 bases to trimming and J lost 0 bases, with 13 bases between them. Written as DNA, the CDR3 is TGTGCCAGCAGCGTAGCTCCCGCCCGTAGCTCTGGAAACACCATATATTTT. Encoded protein: CASSVAPARSSGNTIYF.

The chain couples TRBV27 to TRBJ2-5; 8 nucleotides line up with TRBD1. The V segment lost 4 bases and the J segment 5 bases; nucleotides outside the gene matches: 6. The length of the CDR3 is 14 residues. CDR1 and CDR2 (germline): MNHEY, SMNVEV (reference sequence). CDR3 sequence: CASSSRGLGETQYF. The CDR3 DNA follows: TGTGCCAGCAGTTCCAGGGGGCTCGGGGAGACCCAGTACTTC.

The V and J genes are TRBV2 and TRBJ2-4; 10 nucleotides match TRBD1. Germline V lookup: CDR1 SNHLY, CDR2 FYNNEI. The CDR3 loop spans 20 amino acids. V shed 6 bases, J shed 3 bases, and the junction held 20 bases outside the gene matches. CDR3 in amino acids: CASSGTGAAEKGVVKNIQYF. The CDR3 nucleotides are TGTGCCAGCAGCGGGACAGGGGCCGCCGAGAAGGGTGTTGTCAAAAACATTCAGTACTTC.

V gene TRBV11-2 combines with J gene TRBJ2-1, with D possibly TRBD1 on 6 matching bases. The CDR3 length is 14 residues. V was trimmed by 5 bases and J by 8 bases, leaving 16 bases between them. Germline CDR1 and CDR2: SGHAT and FQNNGV. DNA for the CDR3: TGTGCCAGCAGCGGGCAGGGGTGGCGGGATGAGCAGTTCTTC. It is translated as CASSGQGWRDEQFF.